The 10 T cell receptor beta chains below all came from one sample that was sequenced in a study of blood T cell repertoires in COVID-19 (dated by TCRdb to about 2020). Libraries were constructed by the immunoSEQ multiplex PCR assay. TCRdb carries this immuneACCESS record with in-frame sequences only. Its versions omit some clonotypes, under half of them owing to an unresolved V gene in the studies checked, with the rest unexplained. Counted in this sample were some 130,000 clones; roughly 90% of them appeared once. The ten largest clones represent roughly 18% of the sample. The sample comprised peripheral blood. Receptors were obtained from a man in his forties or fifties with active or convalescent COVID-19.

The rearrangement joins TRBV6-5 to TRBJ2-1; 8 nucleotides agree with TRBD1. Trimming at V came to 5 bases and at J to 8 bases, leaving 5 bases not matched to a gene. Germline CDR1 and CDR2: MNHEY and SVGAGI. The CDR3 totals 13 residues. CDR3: CASSRDRRDEQFF. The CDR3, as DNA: TGTGCCAGCAGTAGGGACAGGCGGGATGAGCAGTTCTTC.

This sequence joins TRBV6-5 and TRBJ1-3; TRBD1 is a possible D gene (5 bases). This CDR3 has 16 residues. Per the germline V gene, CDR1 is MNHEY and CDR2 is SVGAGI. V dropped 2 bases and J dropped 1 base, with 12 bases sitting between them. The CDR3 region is CASSYRPGGSGNTIYF. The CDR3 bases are TGTGCCAGCAGTTACCGCCCGGGGGGTTCTGGAAACACCATATATTTT.

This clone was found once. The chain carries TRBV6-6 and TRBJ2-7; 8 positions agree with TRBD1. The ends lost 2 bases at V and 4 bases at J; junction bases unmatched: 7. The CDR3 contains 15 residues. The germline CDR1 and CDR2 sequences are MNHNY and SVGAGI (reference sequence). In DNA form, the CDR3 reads TGTGCCAGCAGTTACGCCAGGGGGCTCAGTTACGAGCAGTACTTC. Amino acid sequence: CASSYARGLSYEQYF.

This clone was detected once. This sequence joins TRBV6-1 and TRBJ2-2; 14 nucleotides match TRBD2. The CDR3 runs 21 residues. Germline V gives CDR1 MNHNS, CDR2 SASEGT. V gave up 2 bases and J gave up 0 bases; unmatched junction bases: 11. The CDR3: CASSESFTGLAGVANTGELFF. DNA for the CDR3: TGTGCCAGCAGTGAATCTTTTACGGGACTAGCGGGGGTTGCGAACACCGGGGAGCTGTTTTTT.

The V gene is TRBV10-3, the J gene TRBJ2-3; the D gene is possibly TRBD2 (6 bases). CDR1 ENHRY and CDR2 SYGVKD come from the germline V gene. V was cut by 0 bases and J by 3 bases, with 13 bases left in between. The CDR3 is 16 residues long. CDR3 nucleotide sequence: TGTGCCATCAGTGAGTCCGGCGGGATAGGAACAGATACGCAGTATTTT. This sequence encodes CAISESGGIGTDTQYF.

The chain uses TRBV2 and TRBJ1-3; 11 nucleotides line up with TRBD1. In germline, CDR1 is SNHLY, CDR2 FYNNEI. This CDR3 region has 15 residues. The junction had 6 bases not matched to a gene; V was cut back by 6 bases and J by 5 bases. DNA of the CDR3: TGTGCCAGCAGCATGGGACAGGGGGGAAGAAACACCATATATTTT. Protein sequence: CASSMGQGGRNTIYF. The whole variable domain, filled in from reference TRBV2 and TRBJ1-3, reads EPEVTQTPSHQVTQMGQEVILRCVPISNHLYFYWYRQILGQKVEFLVSFYNNEISEKSEIFDDQFSVERPDGSNFTLKIRSTKLEDSAMYFCASSMGQGGRNTIYFGEGSWLTVV.

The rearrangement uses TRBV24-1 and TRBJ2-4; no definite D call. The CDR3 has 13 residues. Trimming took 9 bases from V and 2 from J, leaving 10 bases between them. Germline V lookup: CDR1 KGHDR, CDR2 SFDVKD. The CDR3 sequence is CATPSVTKNIQYF. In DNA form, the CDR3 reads TGTGCCACCCCTAGTGTCACCAAAAACATTCAGTACTTC.

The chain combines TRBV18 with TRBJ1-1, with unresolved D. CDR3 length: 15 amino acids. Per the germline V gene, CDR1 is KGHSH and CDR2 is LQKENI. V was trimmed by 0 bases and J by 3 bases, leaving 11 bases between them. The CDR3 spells CASSPPLAQDTEAFF. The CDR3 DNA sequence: TGTGCCAGCTCACCACCGTTGGCCCAGGACACTGAAGCTTTCTTT.

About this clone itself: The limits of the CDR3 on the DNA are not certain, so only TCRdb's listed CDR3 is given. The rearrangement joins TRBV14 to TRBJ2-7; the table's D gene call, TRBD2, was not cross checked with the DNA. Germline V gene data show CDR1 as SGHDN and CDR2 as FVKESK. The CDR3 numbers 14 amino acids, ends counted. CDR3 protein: CASSQVGGRAGQYF.

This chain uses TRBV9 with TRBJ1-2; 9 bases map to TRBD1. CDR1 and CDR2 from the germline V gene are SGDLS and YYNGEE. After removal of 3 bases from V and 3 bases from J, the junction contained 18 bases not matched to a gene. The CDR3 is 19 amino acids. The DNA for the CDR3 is TGTGCCAGCAGCGCCTCCCTTGGGACAGGGCGGGGTGTAGACTATGGCTACACCTTC. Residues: CASSASLGTGRGVDYGYTF.